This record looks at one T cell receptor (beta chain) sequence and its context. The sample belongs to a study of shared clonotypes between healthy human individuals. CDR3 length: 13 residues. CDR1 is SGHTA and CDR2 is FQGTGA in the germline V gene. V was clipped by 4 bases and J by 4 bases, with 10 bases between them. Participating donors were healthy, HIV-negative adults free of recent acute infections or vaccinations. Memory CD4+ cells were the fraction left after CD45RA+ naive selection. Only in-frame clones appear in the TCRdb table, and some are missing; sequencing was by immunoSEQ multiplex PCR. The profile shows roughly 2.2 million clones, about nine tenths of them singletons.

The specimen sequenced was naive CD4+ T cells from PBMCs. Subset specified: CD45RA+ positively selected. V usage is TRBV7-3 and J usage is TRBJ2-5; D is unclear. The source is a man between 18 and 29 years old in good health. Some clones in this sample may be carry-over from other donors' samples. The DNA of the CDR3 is TGTGCCAGCAGCTCGTACTGGGGAGAGACCCAGTACTTC. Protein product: CASSSYWGETQYF.